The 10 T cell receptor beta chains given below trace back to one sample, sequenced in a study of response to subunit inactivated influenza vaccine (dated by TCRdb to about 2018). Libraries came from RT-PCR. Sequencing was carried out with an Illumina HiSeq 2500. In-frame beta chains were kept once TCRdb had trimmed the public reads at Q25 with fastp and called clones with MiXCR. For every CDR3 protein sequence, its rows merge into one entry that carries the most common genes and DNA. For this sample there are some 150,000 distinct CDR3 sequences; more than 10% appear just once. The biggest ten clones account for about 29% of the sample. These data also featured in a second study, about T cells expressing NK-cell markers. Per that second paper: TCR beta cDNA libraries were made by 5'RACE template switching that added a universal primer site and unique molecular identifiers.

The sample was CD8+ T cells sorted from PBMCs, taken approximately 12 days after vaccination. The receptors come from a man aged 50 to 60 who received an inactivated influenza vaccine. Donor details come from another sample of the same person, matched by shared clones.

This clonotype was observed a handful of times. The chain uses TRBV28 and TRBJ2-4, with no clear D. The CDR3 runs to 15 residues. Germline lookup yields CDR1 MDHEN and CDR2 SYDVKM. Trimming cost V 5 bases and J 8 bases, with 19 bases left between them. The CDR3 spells CASSGPRPNSHIQYF. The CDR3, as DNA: TGTGCCAGCAGTGGTCCACGCCCTAATAGCCACATTCAGTACTTC.

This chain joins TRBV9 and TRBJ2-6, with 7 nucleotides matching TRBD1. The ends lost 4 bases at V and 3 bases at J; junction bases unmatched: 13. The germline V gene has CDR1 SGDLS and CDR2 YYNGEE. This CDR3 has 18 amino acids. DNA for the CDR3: TGTGCCAGCAGCCTACTGACAGGGCCTATTAGTGGGGCCAACGTCCTGACTTTC. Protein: CASSLLTGPISGANVLTF. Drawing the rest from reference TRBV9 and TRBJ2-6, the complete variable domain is DSGVTQTPKHLITATGQRVTLRCSPRSGDLSVYWYQQSLDQGLQFLIQYYNGEERAKGNILERFSAQQFPDLHSELNLSSLELGDSALYFCASSLLTGPISGANVLTFGAGSRLTVL.

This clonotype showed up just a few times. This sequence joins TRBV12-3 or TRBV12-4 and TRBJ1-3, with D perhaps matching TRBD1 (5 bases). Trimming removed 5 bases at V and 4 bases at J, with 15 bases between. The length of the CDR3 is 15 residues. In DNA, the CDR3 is TGTGCCAGCAGTCCCGGGACTCGGTCCGGAAACACCATATATTTT. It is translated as CASSPGTRSGNTIYF.

CDR3 sequence reads: CASSLLPGAKEQYF. CDR3 in DNA: TGTGCCAGCAGCTTATTGCCGGGGGCCAAGGAGCAGTACTTC. The V gene is TRBV7-6, the J gene TRBJ2-7; D tentatively reads TRBD1 or TRBD2 (6 bases each). Trimming left V 2 bases short and J 7 bases short, with 15 bases between. CDR1 and CDR2 from the germline V gene are SGHVS and FNYEAQ. The CDR3 has 14 residues. Drawing the rest from reference TRBV7-6 and TRBJ2-7, the complete variable domain is GAGVSQSPRYKVTKRGQDVALRCDPISGHVSLYWYRQALGQGPEFLTYFNYEAQQDKSGLPNDRFSAERPEGSISTLTIQRTEQRDSAMYRCASSLLPGAKEQYFGPGTRLTVT.

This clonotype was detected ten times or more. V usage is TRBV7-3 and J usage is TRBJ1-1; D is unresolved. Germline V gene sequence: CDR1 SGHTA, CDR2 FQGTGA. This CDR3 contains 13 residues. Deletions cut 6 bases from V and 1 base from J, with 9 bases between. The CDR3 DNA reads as TGTGCCAGCAGTTTGTACAGGAACACTGAAGCTTTCTTT. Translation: CASSLYRNTEAFF.

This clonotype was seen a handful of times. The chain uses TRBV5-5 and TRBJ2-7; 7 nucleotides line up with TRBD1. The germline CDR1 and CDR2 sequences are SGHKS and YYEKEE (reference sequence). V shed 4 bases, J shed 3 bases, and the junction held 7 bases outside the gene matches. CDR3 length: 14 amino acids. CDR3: CASSIRDSLYEQYF. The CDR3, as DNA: TGTGCCAGCAGCATCCGGGACAGCCTCTACGAGCAGTACTTC.

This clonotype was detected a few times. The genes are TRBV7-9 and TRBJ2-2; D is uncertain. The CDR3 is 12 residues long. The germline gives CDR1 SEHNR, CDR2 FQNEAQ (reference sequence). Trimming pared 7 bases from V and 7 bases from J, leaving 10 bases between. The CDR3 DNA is TGTGCCAGCACCCTGACGGGCGGGGAGCTGTTTTTT. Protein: CASTLTGGELFF.

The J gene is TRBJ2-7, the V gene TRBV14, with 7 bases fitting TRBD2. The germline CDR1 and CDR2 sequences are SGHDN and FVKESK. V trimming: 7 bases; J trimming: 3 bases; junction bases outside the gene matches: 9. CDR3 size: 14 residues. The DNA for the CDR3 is TGTGCCAGCAACGTGGGAGCGGGAAGCTACGAGCAGTACTTC. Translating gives CASNVGAGSYEQYF.

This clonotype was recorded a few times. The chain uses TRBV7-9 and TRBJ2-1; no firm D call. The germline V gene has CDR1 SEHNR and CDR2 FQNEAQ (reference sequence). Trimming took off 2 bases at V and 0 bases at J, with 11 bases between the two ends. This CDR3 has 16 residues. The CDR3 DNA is TGTGCCAGCAGCTTATGGCGGACCTCCTCCTACAATGAGCAGTTCTTC. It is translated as CASSLWRTSSYNEQFF.

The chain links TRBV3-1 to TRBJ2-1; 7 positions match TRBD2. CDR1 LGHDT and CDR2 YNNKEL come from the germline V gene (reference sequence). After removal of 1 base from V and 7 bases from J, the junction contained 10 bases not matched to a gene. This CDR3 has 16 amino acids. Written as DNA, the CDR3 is TGTGCCAGCAGCCAAGCGGTGGGAGGGCCGGGGAATGAGCAGTTCTTC. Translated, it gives CASSQAVGGPGNEQFF.